Presented here are 6 T cell receptor beta chains from one specimen sequenced in a study of technical replicates of blood from several donors. Libraries were prepared by immunoSEQ multiplex PCR; TCRdb keeps only in-frame clonotypes and omits some of them. The sample has about 100,000 clones; 90% to 96% are singletons. The sequencing input was T cells isolated from PBMCs. Receptors were obtained from a human donor in good health.

The rearrangement links TRBV2 to TRBJ1-6; 7 nucleotides match TRBD1. V gave up 4 bases and J gave up 7 bases; unmatched junction bases: 1. The germline gives CDR1 SNHLY, CDR2 FYNNEI. The CDR3 runs 13 residues. The CDR3, as DNA: TGTGCCAGCAGTGGGGACAGCAATTCACCCCTCCACTTT. This encodes CASSGDSNSPLHF.

V gene TRBV9 combines with J gene TRBJ1-5; TRBD1 is a possible D gene (6 bases). In germline, CDR1 is SGDLS, CDR2 YYNGEE. This CDR3 is built from 16 residues. V lost 3 bases and J lost 11, with 24 bases in between. CDR3 residues: CASSASGTRDAGAQHF. The CDR3, as DNA: TGTGCCAGCAGCGCGTCAGGGACACGGGACGCGGGGGCCCAGCATTTT.

This chain connects TRBV28 to TRBJ2-2; a weak D match, TRBD2 (6 bases). The CDR3 runs 16 residues. The V gene's germline CDR1 is MDHEN and CDR2 SYDVKM. Deletions cut 7 bases from V and 4 bases from J, with 19 bases between. Written as DNA, the CDR3 is TGTGCCAGCATCCCTTCGGACGGCGGGGCCACCGGGGAGCTGTTTTTT. Translation gives CASIPSDGGATGELFF.

CDR3: CASSPTGGYGYTF. The CDR3 bases are TGTGCCAGCAGTCCGACAGGGGGCTATGGCTACACCTTC. The chain has TRBV6-1 and TRBJ1-2, with 9 bases fitting TRBD1. J gave up 4 bases and V 5 bases, and 2 bases lay outside the gene matches. This CDR3 contains 13 residues. The germline CDR1 and CDR2 sequences are MNHNS and SASEGT.

This sequence joins TRBV11-1 and TRBJ2-1; 10 bases match TRBD1. Trimming cost V 5 bases and J 8 bases; bases outside gene matches: 9. Per the germline V gene, CDR1 is SGHAT and CDR2 is FQDESV (reference sequence). The CDR3 loop spans 15 amino acids. CDR3 protein: CASSTPRDRGHEQFF. CDR3 DNA sequence: TGTGCCAGCAGCACACCTCGGGACAGGGGCCATGAGCAGTTCTTC. The variable domain in full, completed from reference TRBV11-1 and TRBJ2-1, reads EAEVAQSPRYKITEKSQAVAFWCDPISGHATLYWYRQILGQGPELLVQFQDESVVDDSQLPKDRFSAERLKGVDSTLKIQPAELGDSAMYLCASSTPRDRGHEQFFGPGTRLTVL.

This chain's CDR3 is CASSSGTSGAYEQYF. The CDR3 nucleotides are TGTGCCAGCAGCTCCGGGACTAGCGGAGCCTACGAGCAGTACTTC. The chain combines TRBV9 with TRBJ2-7, with TRBD2 matching over 11 bases. V dropped 4 bases and J dropped 2; count of bases not matched to a gene: 5. CDR1 and CDR2 from the germline V gene are SGDLS and YYNGEE. This CDR3 has 15 residues. Full variable domain (missing parts from reference TRBV9 and TRBJ2-7): DSGVTQTPKHLITATGQRVTLRCSPRSGDLSVYWYQQSLDQGLQFLIQYYNGEERAKGNILERFSAQQFPDLHSELNLSSLELGDSALYFCASSSGTSGAYEQYFGPGTRLTVT.